Each of the 3 T cell receptor beta chains below was sequenced from the same sample in a study of blood T cell repertoires in COVID-19. The repertoire was sequenced with immunoSEQ multiplex PCR; TCRdb's copy has only in-frame clones and lacks some. This table holds some 170,000 clones, 70% to 80% found once. Sequencing was done on a sample of PBMCs or T cells enriched from blood (not recorded which). All receptors derive from a woman aged 45 to 65 who had recovered from COVID-19.

The chain carries TRBV28 and TRBJ1-6, with no clear D. Between the trimmed V and J ends, which lost 8 bases and 7 bases, there was a span of 3 bases. The CDR3 contains 10 residues. CDR1 and CDR2 from the germline V gene are MDHEN and SYDVKM. The CDR3 loop reads CASGNSPLHF. Written as DNA, the CDR3 is TGTGCCAGCGGCAATTCACCCCTCCACTTT.

The rearrangement links TRBV15 to TRBJ1-6, with TRBD1 matching 8 bases. The CDR3 totals 14 residues. Trimming took 6 bases from V and 7 from J; bases not matched to a gene: 5. Germline V CDR1 and CDR2: LNHNV, YYDKDF (reference sequence). This chain's CDR3 is CATRSGQGNSPLHF. The DNA for the CDR3 is TGTGCCACCAGATCAGGACAGGGAAATTCACCCCTCCACTTT.

This clone was seen only a few times. The chain uses TRBV2 and TRBJ1-4; 8 bases align to TRBD1. The V gene end was trimmed by 7 bases and the J gene end by 5 bases; junction bases not matched to a gene: 12. Looked up from germline, CDR1 is SNHLY and CDR2 is FYNNEI. CDR3 length: 16 residues. For the CDR3, the DNA is TGTGCCAGCACGGCAGAGCGGACAGGGCTGAATGAAAAACTGTTTTTT. It translates to CASTAERTGLNEKLFF.